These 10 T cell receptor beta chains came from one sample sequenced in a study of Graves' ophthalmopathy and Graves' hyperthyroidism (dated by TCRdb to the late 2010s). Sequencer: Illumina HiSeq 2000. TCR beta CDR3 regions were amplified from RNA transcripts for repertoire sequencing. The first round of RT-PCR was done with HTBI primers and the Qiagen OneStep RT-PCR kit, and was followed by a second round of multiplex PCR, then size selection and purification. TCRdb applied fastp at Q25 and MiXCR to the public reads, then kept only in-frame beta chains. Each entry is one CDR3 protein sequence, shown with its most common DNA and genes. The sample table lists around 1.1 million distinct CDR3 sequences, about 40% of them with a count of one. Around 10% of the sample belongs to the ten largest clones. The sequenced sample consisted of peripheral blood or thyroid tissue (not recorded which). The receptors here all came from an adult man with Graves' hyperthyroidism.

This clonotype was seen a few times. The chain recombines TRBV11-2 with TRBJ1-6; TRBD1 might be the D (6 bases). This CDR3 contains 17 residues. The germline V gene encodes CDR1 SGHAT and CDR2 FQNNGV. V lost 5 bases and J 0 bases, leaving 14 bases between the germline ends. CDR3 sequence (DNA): TGTGCCAGCAGCCACCCGGACAGACTCTCCTATAATTCACCCCTCCACTTT. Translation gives CASSHPDRLSYNSPLHF.

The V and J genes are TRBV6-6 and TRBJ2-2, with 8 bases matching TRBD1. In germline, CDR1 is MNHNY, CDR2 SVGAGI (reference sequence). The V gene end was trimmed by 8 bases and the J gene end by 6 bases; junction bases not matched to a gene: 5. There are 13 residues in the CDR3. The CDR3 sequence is CASADRGPGELFF. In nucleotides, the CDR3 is TGTGCCAGCGCTGACAGGGGTCCCGGGGAGCTGTTTTTT.

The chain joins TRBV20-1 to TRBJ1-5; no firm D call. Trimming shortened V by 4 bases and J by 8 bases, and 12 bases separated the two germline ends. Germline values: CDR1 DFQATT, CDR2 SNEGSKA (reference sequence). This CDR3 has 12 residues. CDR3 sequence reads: CSAMSFPEPQHF. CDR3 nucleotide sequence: TGCAGTGCTATGTCGTTCCCTGAGCCCCAGCATTTT.

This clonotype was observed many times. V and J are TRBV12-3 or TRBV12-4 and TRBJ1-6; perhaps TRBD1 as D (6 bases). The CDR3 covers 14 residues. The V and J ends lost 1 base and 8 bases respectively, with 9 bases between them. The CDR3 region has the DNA TGTGCCAGCAGTTTAGGGCAGGGGCATTCACCCCTCCACTTT. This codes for CASSLGQGHSPLHF.

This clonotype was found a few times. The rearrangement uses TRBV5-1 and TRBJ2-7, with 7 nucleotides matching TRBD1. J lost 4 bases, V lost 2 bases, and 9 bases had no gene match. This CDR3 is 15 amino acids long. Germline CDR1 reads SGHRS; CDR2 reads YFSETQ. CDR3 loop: CASSFSGGPAYEQYF. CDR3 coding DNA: TGCGCCAGCAGCTTTTCAGGGGGTCCCGCGTACGAGCAGTACTTC.

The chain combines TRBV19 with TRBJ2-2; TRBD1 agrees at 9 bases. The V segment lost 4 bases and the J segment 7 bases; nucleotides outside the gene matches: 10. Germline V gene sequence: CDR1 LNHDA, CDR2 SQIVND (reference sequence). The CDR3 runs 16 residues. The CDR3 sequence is CASSTPRTGEIGELFF. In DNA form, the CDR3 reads TGTGCCAGTAGTACCCCCCGGACAGGGGAAATCGGGGAGCTGTTTTTT. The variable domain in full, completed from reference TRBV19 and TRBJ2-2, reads DGGITQSPKYLFRKEGQNVTLSCEQNLNHDAMYWYRQDPGQGLRLIYYSQIVNDFQKGDIAEGYSVSREKKESFPLTVTSAQKNPTAFYLCASSTPRTGEIGELFFGEGSRLTVL.

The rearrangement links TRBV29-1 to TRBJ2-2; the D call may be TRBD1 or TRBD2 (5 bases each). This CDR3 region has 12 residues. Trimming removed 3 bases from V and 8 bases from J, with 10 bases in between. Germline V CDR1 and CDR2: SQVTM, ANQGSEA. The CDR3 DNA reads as TGCAGCGTTGAGGGACCAACAGGGGAGCTGTTTTTT. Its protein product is CSVEGPTGELFF.

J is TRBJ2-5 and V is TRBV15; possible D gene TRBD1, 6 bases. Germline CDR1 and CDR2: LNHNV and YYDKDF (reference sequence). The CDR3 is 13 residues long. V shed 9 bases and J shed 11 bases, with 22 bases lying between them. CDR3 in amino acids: CATTTGSYNEQYF. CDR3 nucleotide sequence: TGTGCCACAACGACAGGAAGCTACAATGAGCAGTACTTC. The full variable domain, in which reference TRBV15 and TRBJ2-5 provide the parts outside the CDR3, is DAMVIQNPRYQVTQFGKPVTLSCSQTLNHNVMYWYQQKSSQAPKLLFHYYDKDFNNEADTPDNFQSRRPNTSFCFLDIRSPGLGDTAMYLCATTTGSYNEQYFGPGTRLLVL.

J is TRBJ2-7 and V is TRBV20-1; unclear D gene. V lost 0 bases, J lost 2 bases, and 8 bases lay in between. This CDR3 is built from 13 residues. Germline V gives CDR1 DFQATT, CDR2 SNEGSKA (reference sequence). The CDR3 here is CSARDRFTYEQYF. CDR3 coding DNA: TGCAGTGCTAGAGATCGATTTACCTACGAGCAGTACTTC.

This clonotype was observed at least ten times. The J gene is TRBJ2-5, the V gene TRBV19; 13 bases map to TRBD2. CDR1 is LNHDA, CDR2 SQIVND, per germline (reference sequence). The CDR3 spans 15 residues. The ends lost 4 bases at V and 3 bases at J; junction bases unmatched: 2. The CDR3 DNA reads TGTGCCAGTAGTACCGGACTAGCGGGAGAAGAGACCCAGTACTTC. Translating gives CASSTGLAGEETQYF.